What follows are 7 T cell receptor beta chains derived from one specimen sequenced in a study of PD-1 blockade in mismatch repair-deficient tumors. TCRdb's copy holds only in-frame clones and misses some; the assay was immunoSEQ multiplex PCR. The table has roughly 16,000 clones, about 80% seen once. Sequencing was performed on PBMCs, taken 4 weeks after starting pembrolizumab. The source of these receptors is an adult with mismatch repair-deficient cancer.

V usage is TRBV11-3 and J usage is TRBJ2-7, with 7 nucleotides matching TRBD1. V dropped 5 bases and J dropped 3; count of bases not matched to a gene: 7. The CDR3 contains 14 residues. Germline CDR1 SGHNT, CDR2 YENEEA. DNA for the CDR3: TGTGCCAGCAGCATCCGGGACAGTCTCTACGAGCAGTACTTC. It specifies CASSIRDSLYEQYF.

V is TRBV4-1 and J is TRBJ1-6; possible D gene TRBD1, 6 bases. The CDR3 has 15 amino acids. Germline assignment: CDR1 MGHRA and CDR2 YSYEKL. Trimming cost V 2 bases and J 9 bases, with 14 bases left between them. The CDR3 spells CASSQPGHLGSPLHF. The CDR3 DNA is TGCGCCAGCAGCCAACCGGGACATTTAGGTTCACCCCTCCACTTT.

The V gene is TRBV7-2, the J gene TRBJ2-2, with 14 bases fitting TRBD2. The CDR3 is 16 amino acids. Germline CDR1 reads SGHTA; CDR2 reads FQGNSA. Trimming took 3 bases from V and 8 from J; bases not matched to a gene: 5. CDR3 protein: CASSLGLAGAVGELFF. Here the CDR3 DNA reads TGTGCCAGCAGCTTGGGACTAGCGGGAGCCGTGGGGGAGCTGTTTTTT.

This chain uses TRBV28 with TRBJ1-2; 9 nucleotides agree with TRBD1. Trimming cost V 8 bases and J 7 bases; bases outside gene matches: 8. Germline assignment: CDR1 MDHEN and CDR2 SYDVKM. The CDR3 is made up of 13 amino acids. In nucleotides, the CDR3 is TGTGCCAGCTGCCCGGGACAGGGTACTGGCTACACCTTC. It specifies CASCPGQGTGYTF.

The CDR3 nucleotides read TGTGCCAGCAGCTTAGTGGGACAGGGCCAAGAGACCCAGTACTTC. Amino acids: CASSLVGQGQETQYF. The rearrangement joins TRBV7-9 to TRBJ2-5, with TRBD1 matching over 9 bases. Per the germline V gene, CDR1 is SEHNR and CDR2 is FQNEAQ (reference sequence). J was trimmed by 1 base and V by 1 base; bases with no gene match: 1. The length of the CDR3 is 15 residues.

In its sample, this clone was seen a few times. The chain uses TRBV9 and TRBJ1-1, with D perhaps matching TRBD1 (5 bases). V shed 6 bases and J shed 7 bases, with 25 bases lying between them. The CDR3 sequence is 16 residues long. Germline V gene lookup returns CDR1 SGDLS and CDR2 YYNGEE. In nucleotides, the CDR3 is TGTGCCAGCACCTTGACAGAGACTCATTCCGTCAATGAAGCTTTCTTT. Its protein is CASTLTETHSVNEAFF.

The rearrangement uses TRBV9 and TRBJ2-7; a weak D match, TRBD1 (6 bases). The CDR3 totals 14 residues. Trimming left V 3 bases short and J 2 bases short, with 12 bases between. Germline V gene data show CDR1 as SGDLS and CDR2 as YYNGEE. The DNA of the CDR3 is TGTGCCAGCAGCGGGGTGTCAGGGGCCTACGAGCAGTACTTC. Its protein is CASSGVSGAYEQYF.